This TCR beta chain was recorded in a study of Graves' ophthalmopathy and Graves' hyperthyroidism (dated by TCRdb to 2017 to 2018). Regarding the study in general: A patient counted as having stable hyperthyroidism if there was no progression to ophthalmopathy within 18 months of follow-up. The study used TCR beta repertoire signatures to distinguish Graves' ophthalmopathy from Graves' hyperthyroidism and to predict progression to ophthalmopathy. The independent validation cohort included under 20 hyperthyroidism patients plus 17 patients who later progressed from hyperthyroidism to ophthalmopathy. In over 5 hyperthyroidism patients, the T-cell repertoires found in thyroid tissue were compared with those found in blood. A discovery set of 95 to 100 patients (43 ophthalmopathy, around 57 stable hyperthyroidism) was enrolled to explore V-J signatures distinguishing ophthalmopathy from hyperthyroidism. In total, over 130 blood samples were TCR-sequenced: around 42 ophthalmopathy, approximately 75 hyperthyroidism and about 17 hyperthyroidism-to-ophthalmopathy patients. Following sampling, methimazole starting at 30 mg daily was administered to hyperthyroidism patients, and high-dose intravenous methylprednisolone was administered to ophthalmopathy patients. What the authors observed across the whole study: Ophthalmopathy was separated from stable hyperthyroidism by the 13-signature model with roughly 90% sensitivity and roughly 82% specificity in cross-validation and with 80%/75% in the test set. Most expanded thyroid clonotypes with a frequency above 0.001 also appeared in blood, which suggests that blood repertoires may reflect the immune response in the thyroid. No statistical method was used to predetermine the sample size, and group allocation was not hidden from the investigators. In validation, the model predicted ophthalmopathy progression with 70.59% sensitivity and roughly 72% specificity; fewer than 15 predicted patients were CT-confirmed with GO in a median of 6.5 months.

For repertoire sequencing, TCR beta CDR3 regions were amplified from RNA transcripts. The first round was an RT-PCR using HTBI primers with the Qiagen OneStep RT-PCR kit, and this first round was followed by a second-round multiplex PCR, then size selection and purification. Sequencing of the libraries was carried out on an Illumina HiSeq2000 in paired-end mode with 100 bp reads. Per the authors' processing: SOAPnuke was used for read processing, and reads with adapters, uncalled bases, a mean Phred below 15, or no exact constant-primer or identifier match were discarded. COPE v1.2.5 was used to merge high-quality paired reads. Each unique nucleotide sequence was defined as a clonotype, and clonotypes were aligned to IMGT TRB V, D and J references with MiTCR v1.1. The analysis was limited to V-J combinations with a frequency above 0.0001, which together covered approximately 99% of repertoires. For each V-J combination, a TCR clonal expansion and chaos score was defined as F50 clonal expansion divided by the chaos observed in the TCRdist matrix. Welch's t-statistics and random forest were used to narrow the features down to more than 10 V-J combinations, which were then fed into a naive Bayes classifier. The Morisita-Horn index was used to measure how similar the thyroid and blood repertoires were. The public reads were reprocessed in TCRdb via fastp at Q25 and MiXCR, keeping in-frame beta chains. CDR3 protein duplicates are merged, each entry listing the most common genes and DNA. The V and J calls were determined by TCRdb, not by the authors. A total of around 1,200,000 distinct CDR3 sequences appear in this sample, about 35% of them only once. The biggest ten clones account for around 10% of the sample.

This clonotype has at least ten counts. Its antigen remains undetermined. Within one base of it there is no much larger clone, and no base qualities were kept. Via the germline V gene, CDR1 is LGHNA and CDR2 YSLEER. V and J lose 0 bases and 3 bases, and a span of 9 bases separates them. The cysteine opens and the phenylalanine closes a CDR3 of 14 amino acids. Only the CDR3 region is kept as DNA, spanning 42 bases read in frame from base 1. Hyperthyroidism patients were newly diagnosed, were aged 18 to 65 years, and had a disease duration under 2 months. Patients were excluded if they had other autoimmune diseases, uncontrolled infections, pregnancy or lactation. Diagnosis was based on clinical symptoms, serum thyroxine, TRAb, thyroid ultrasound and orbital computed tomography. Total RNA was extracted with Trizol reagent and quality-checked on an Agilent 2100 Bioanalyzer.

The rearranged chain carries TRBV4-3 and TRBJ2-7; the D gene identity is not certain. The receptor was isolated from an adult man with Graves' hyperthyroidism. The sequencing sample was made of peripheral blood or thyroid tissue (not recorded which). The CDR3 loop reads CASSQDWPSYEQYF. The nucleotides read TGCGCCAGCAGCCAAGATTGGCCTAGCTACGAGCAGTACTTC.